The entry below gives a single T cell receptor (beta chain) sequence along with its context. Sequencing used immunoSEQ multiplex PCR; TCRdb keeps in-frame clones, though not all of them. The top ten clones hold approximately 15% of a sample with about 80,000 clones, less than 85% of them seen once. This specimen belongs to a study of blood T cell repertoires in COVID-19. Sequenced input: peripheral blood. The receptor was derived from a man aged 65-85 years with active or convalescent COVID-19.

The CDR3 sequence: CSVGGTGDEKLFF. CDR3 nucleotides: TGCAGCGTCGGTGGGACAGGGGACGAAAAACTGTTTTTT. The genes are TRBV29-1 and TRBJ1-4, with 10 bases matching TRBD1. The germline V gene encodes CDR1 SQVTM and CDR2 ANQGSEA. V was pared by 6 bases and J by 8 bases, with 6 bases of the junction left unmatched. CDR3 length equals 13 residues.